This T cell receptor (beta chain) derives from a study of response to subunit inactivated influenza vaccine. Notes on the study in general: Researchers suggested that each seasonal influenza vaccination recruits few new T cells.

A single record per CDR3 protein comes from TCRdb applying MiXCR to the RT-PCR reads. The sample shows roughly 650,000 distinct CDR3 sequences, 15% to 18% of them seen only once. V shed 4 bases and J shed 3 bases, with 15 bases lying between them. The length of the CDR3 is 15 residues. Germline loops: CDR1 SGHTA, CDR2 FQGNSA. This clonotype has just a few counts. Its target is not known. The rearrangement joins TRBV7-2 to TRBJ1-1; no definite D call. This TCR came from a man aged 50 to 59 who received an inactivated influenza vaccine. The source material was PBMCs from blood, sampled approximately 12 days after vaccination. The CDR3 protein is CASSWVSGRDTEAFF. In DNA form, the CDR3 reads TGTGCCAGCAGCTGGGTGTCGGGGAGGGACACTGAAGCTTTCTTT.